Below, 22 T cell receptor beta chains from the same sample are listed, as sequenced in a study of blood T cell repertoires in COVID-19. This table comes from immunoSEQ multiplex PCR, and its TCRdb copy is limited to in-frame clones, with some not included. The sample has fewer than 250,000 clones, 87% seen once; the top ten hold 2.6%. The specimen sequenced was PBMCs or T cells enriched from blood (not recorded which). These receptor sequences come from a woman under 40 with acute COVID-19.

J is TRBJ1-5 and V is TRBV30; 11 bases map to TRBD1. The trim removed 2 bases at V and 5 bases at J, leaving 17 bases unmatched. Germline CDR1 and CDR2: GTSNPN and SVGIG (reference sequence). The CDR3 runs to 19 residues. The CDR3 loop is CAWSSGTLPRDRGDQPQHF. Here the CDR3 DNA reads TGTGCCTGGAGTTCGGGGACGCTACCCCGGGACAGGGGGGATCAGCCCCAGCATTTT.

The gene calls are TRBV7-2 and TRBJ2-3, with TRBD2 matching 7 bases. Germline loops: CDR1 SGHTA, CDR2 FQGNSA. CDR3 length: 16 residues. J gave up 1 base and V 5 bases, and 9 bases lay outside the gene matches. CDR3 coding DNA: TGTGCCAGCAGCCTAGGAGCGGGGCGGGGCACAGATACGCAGTATTTT. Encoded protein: CASSLGAGRGTDTQYF.

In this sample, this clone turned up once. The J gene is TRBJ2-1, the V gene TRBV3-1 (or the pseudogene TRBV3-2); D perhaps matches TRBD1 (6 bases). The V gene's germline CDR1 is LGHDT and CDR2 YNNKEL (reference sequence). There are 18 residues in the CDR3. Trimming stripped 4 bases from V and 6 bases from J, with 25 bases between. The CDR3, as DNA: TGTGCCAGCAGCCGAATGGGGAATGTGTGGGGGCCGGGCAATGAGCAGTTCTTC. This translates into CASSRMGNVWGPGNEQFF.

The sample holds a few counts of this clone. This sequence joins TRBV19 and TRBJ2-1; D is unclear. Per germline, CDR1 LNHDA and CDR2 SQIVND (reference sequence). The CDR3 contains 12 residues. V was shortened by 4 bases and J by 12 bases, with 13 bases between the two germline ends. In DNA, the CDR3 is TGTGCCAGTAGTACACTCCCAGGAAGGCAGTTCTTC. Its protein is CASSTLPGRQFF.

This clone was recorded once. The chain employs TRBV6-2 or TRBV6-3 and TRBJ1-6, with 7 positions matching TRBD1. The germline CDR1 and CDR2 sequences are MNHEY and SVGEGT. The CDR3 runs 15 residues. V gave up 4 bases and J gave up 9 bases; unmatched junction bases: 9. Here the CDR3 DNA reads TGTGCCAGCAGTTTACCCCGGGACAGAGCTTCACCCCTCCACTTT. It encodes CASSLPRDRASPLHF.

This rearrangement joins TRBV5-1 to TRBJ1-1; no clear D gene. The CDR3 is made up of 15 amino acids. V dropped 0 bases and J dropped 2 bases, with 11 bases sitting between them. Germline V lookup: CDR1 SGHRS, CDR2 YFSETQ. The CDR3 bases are TGCGCCAGCAGCTTGGAAACGGGGAGAAACACTGAAGCTTTCTTT. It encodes CASSLETGRNTEAFF.

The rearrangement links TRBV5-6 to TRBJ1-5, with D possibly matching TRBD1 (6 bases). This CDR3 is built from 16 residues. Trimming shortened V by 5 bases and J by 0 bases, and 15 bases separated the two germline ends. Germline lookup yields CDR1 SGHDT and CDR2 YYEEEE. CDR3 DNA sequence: TGTGCCAGCAGTTATAGGGGGGGGCCTAGCAATCAGCCCCAGCATTTT. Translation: CASSYRGGPSNQPQHF.

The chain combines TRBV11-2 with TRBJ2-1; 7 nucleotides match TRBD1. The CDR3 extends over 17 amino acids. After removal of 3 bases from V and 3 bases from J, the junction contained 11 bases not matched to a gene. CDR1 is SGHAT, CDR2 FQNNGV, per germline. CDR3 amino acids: CASSFPPGGTVYNEQFF. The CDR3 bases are TGTGCCAGCAGCTTCCCCCCAGGGGGAACGGTCTACAATGAGCAGTTCTTC.

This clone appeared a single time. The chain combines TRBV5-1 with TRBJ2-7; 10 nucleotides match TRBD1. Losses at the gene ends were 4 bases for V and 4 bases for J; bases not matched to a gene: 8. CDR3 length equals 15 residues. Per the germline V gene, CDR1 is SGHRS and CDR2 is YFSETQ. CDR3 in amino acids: CASSIRTGGEYEQYF. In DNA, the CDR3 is TGCGCCAGCAGCATCCGGACAGGGGGAGAGTACGAGCAGTACTTC.

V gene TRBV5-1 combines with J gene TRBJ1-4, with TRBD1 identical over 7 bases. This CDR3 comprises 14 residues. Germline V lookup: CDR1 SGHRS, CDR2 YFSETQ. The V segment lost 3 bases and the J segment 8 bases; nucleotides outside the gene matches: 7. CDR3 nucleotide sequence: TGCGCCAGCAGCTCGGGACAGTCTGGGGAAAAACTGTTTTTT. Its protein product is CASSSGQSGEKLFF.

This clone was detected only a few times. CDR3 in DNA: TGTGCCAGCAGCTTAGTGGAGATGAACACTGAAGCTTTCTTT. Its translation: CASSLVEMNTEAFF. This rearrangement joins TRBV7-6 to TRBJ1-1; D is uncertain. Germline V gene lookup returns CDR1 SGHVS and CDR2 FNYEAQ. The CDR3 contains 14 residues. Trimming left V 1 base short and J 0 bases short, with 6 bases between.

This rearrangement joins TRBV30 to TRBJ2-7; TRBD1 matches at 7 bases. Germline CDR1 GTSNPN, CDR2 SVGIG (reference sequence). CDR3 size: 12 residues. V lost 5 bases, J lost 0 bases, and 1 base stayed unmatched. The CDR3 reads CAWGDSSYEQYF. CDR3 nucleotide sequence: TGTGCCTGGGGGGACAGCTCCTACGAGCAGTACTTC.

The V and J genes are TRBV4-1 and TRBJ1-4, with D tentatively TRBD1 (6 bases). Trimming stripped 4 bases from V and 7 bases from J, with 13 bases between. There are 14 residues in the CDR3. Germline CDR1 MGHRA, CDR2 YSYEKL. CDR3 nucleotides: TGCGCCAGCAGCCTAGGGGGTTTGGTTGAAAAACTGTTTTTT. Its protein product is CASSLGGLVEKLFF.

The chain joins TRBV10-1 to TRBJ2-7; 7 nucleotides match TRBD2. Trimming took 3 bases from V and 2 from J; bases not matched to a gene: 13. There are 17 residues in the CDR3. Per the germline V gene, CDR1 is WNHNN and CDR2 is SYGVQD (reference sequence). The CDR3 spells CASSDSGLPLQAYEQYF. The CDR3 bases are TGCGCCAGCAGTGACTCGGGACTACCGCTGCAGGCCTACGAGCAGTACTTC.

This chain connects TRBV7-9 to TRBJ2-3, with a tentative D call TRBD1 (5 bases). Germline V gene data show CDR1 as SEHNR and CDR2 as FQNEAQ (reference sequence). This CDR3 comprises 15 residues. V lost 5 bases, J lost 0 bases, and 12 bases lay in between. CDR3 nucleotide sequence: TGTGCCAGCAGCCCTCAGGGAAAGAGCACAGATACGCAGTATTTT. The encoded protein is CASSPQGKSTDTQYF.

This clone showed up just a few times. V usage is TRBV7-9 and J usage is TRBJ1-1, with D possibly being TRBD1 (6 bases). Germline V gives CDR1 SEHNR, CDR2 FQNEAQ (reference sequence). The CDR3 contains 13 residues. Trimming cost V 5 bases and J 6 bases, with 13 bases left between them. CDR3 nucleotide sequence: TGTGCCAGCAGCCCACAGGGTAGGGCTGAAGCTTTCTTT. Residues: CASSPQGRAEAFF.

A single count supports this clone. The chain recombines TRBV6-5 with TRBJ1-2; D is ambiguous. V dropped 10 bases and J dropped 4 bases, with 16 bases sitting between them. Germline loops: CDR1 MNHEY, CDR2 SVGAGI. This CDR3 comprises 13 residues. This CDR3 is CATLNESSYGYTF. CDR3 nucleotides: TGTGCCACCCTCAACGAGTCGAGCTATGGCTACACCTTC.

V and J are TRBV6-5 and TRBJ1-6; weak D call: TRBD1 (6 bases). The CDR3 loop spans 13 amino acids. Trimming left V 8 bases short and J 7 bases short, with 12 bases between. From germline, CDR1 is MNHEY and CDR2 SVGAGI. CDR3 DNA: TGTGCCAGCCTCATTGGACAGAATTCACCCCTCCACTTT. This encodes CASLIGQNSPLHF.

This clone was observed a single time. The CDR3, as DNA: TGTGCCAGCAGCCCGACTAGCGGGGGAGGTACTAGCACAGATACGCAGTATTTT. Amino acids: CASSPTSGGGTSTDTQYF. The V and J genes are TRBV11-2 and TRBJ2-3, with TRBD2 matching 12 bases. This CDR3 comprises 18 residues. Germline CDR1 reads SGHAT; CDR2 reads FQNNGV. The ends lost 5 bases at V and 0 bases at J; junction bases unmatched: 9.

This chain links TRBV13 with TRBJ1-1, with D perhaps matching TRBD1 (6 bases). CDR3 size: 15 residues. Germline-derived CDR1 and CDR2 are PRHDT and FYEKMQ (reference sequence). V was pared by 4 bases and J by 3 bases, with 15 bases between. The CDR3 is CASSSLGRGHTEAFF. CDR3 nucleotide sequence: TGTGCCAGCAGCTCCCTAGGGCGGGGGCACACTGAAGCTTTCTTT. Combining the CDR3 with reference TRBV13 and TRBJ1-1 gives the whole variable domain AAGVIQSPRHLIKEKRETATLKCYPIPRHDTVYWYQQGPGQDPQFLISFYEKMQSDKGSIPDRFSAQQFSDYHSELNMSSLELGDSALYFCASSSLGRGHTEAFFGQGTRLTVV.

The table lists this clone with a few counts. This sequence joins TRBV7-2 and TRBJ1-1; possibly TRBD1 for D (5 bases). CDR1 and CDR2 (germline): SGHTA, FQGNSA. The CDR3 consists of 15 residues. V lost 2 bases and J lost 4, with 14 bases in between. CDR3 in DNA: TGTGCCAGCAGCTTACTCCGCGGGGGGGTCACTGAAGCTTTCTTT. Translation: CASSLLRGGVTEAFF.

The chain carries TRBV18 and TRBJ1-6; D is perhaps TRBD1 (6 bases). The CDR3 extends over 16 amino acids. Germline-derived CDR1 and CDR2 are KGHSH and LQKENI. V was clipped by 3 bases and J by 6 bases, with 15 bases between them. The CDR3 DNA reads TGTGCCAGCTCACCCATCCGGGGGGACACTAATTCACCCCTCCACTTT. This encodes CASSPIRGDTNSPLHF. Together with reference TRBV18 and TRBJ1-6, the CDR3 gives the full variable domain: NAGVMQNPRHLVRRRGQEARLRCSPMKGHSHVYWYRQLPEEGLKFMVYLQKENIIDESGMPKERFSAEFPKEGPSILRIQQVVRGDSAAYFCASSPIRGDTNSPLHFGNGTRLTVT.